This T cell receptor beta chain was profiled in a study of T cells in Graves' hyperthyroidism and ophthalmopathy. Overall study findings and caveats: Most expanded thyroid clonotypes above 0.001 also appeared in blood. Patients with ophthalmopathy were separated from those with stable hyperthyroidism by a 13 V-J model.

This clonotype has only one observation. The antigen is not known. Amplification of TCR beta CDR3 regions was performed using RNA transcripts as template. With the HTBI primer set, the TCR CDR3 went through a first round of RT-PCR. TCRdb used MiXCR to reprocess the multiplex PCR reads, holding one entry per CDR3 protein. Among 750,000 to 950,000 distinct CDR3 sequences listed, roughly 40% were seen once. Clinical symptoms, serum thyroxine, TRAb, thyroid ultrasound and orbital computed tomography informed diagnoses. The authors took PBMCs from over 8.5 ml fresh peripheral blood. Sequencing input: blood. This TCR was sampled from a man younger than 35 with Graves' hyperthyroidism.

CDR3 nucleotides: TGTGCCAGCAGTTTATCTCCTGGGAGGGAGACCCAGTACTTC. It codes for CASSLSPGRETQYF. J is TRBJ2-5 and V is TRBV28, with D tentatively TRBD2 (6 bases). The V end was cut by 1 base, the J end by 5 bases, with 11 bases between. Germline-derived CDR1 and CDR2 are MDHEN and SYDVKM. CDR3 length: 14 amino acids.